The 29 T cell receptor beta chains given below trace back to one sample, sequenced in a study of blood T cell repertoires in COVID-19. The protocol was immunoSEQ multiplex PCR, while the TCRdb copy is restricted to in-frame clones and leaves out a portion. Of some 260,000 clones listed, 70% to 90% are singletons. Sample: peripheral blood. These receptors originate from a man aged 18-30 years with active or convalescent COVID-19.

This sequence joins TRBV6-2 or TRBV6-3 and TRBJ2-1, with 9 bases matching TRBD1. V was clipped by 0 bases and J by 4 bases; unmatched bases: 10. This CDR3 has 18 amino acids. Germline V gene sequence: CDR1 MNHEY, CDR2 SVGEGT. CDR3 sequence: CASSYSLRTGAPYNEQFF. CDR3 nucleotides: TGTGCCAGCAGTTACTCCCTTAGGACAGGGGCCCCATACAATGAGCAGTTCTTC.

The rearrangement joins TRBV27 to TRBJ2-1; possibly TRBD1 for D (6 bases). The CDR3 sequence is 15 residues long. Germline CDR1 reads MNHEY; CDR2 reads SMNVEV (reference sequence). V lost 7 bases, J lost 4 bases, and 17 bases lay in between. Here the CDR3 DNA reads TGTGCCAGCAAACTTCGGACAGACTCTTACAATGAGCAGTTCTTC. Amino acids: CASKLRTDSYNEQFF.

The rearrangement links TRBV2 to TRBJ2-7; 8 bases align to TRBD2. J was trimmed by 2 bases and V by 4 bases; bases with no gene match: 7. The V gene's germline CDR1 is SNHLY and CDR2 FYNNEI. CDR3 length: 15 residues. This CDR3 is CASSGVGLVTYEQYF. The CDR3, as DNA: TGTGCCAGCAGTGGAGTGGGACTAGTAACCTACGAGCAGTACTTC.

The gene calls are TRBV6-2 or TRBV6-3 and TRBJ2-5; D may be TRBD2 (5 bases). With 2 bases removed from V and 1 base from J, the gap between germline ends came to 8 bases. Germline-derived CDR1 and CDR2 are MNHEY and SVGEGT. The length of the CDR3 is 14 residues. The CDR3 loop reads CASSYVRGQETQYF. CDR3 in DNA: TGTGCCAGCAGTTACGTCCGGGGCCAAGAGACCCAGTACTTC.

V and J are TRBV19 and TRBJ2-1, with D possibly TRBD1 on 6 matching bases. This CDR3 has 16 residues. Germline V gives CDR1 LNHDA, CDR2 SQIVND (reference sequence). V lost 5 bases and J 4 bases, leaving 18 bases between the germline ends. This chain's CDR3 is CASSAYENTGYNEQFF. In nucleotides, the CDR3 is TGTGCCAGTAGTGCGTACGAAAACACAGGGTACAATGAGCAGTTCTTC.

This clone was observed once. The genes are TRBV7-2 and TRBJ1-2; maybe TRBD1 (5 bases). CDR1 is SGHTA and CDR2 is FQGNSA in the germline V gene. V lost 4 bases, J lost 2 bases, and 26 bases lay in between. CDR3 length equals 19 residues. Written as DNA, the CDR3 is TGTGCCAGCAGCTCCATCGGCGGGACTCGAGGGGCTGGCAACTATGGCTACACCTTC. Translated: CASSSIGGTRGAGNYGYTF. Complete variable domain (other parts from reference TRBV7-2 and TRBJ1-2): GAGVSQSPSNKVTEKGKDVELRCDPISGHTALYWYRQSLGQGLEFLIYFQGNSAPDKSGLPSDRFSAERTGGSVSTLTIQRTQQEDSAVYLCASSSIGGTRGAGNYGYTFGSGTRLTVV.

The rearrangement joins TRBV3-1 (or the pseudogene TRBV3-2) to TRBJ1-2; 8 nucleotides line up with TRBD1. Germline-derived CDR1 and CDR2 are LGHDT and YNNKEL (reference sequence). J was trimmed by 1 base and V by 3 bases; bases with no gene match: 4. This CDR3 region has 15 residues. The CDR3 DNA reads TGTGCCAGCAGCCATAGGACAGGGTTTAACTATGGCTACACCTTC. Encoded protein: CASSHRTGFNYGYTF.

The chain recombines TRBV2 with TRBJ1-2, with D tentatively TRBD1 (5 bases). From germline, CDR1 is SNHLY and CDR2 FYNNEI. This CDR3 comprises 15 residues. Trimming took off 1 base at V and 4 bases at J, with 13 bases between the two ends. CDR3 loop: CASSEVKGISYGYTF. The DNA for the CDR3 is TGTGCCAGCAGTGAAGTCAAGGGGATCTCCTATGGCTACACCTTC.

V and J are TRBV9 and TRBJ2-7; D may be TRBD1 (5 bases). The CDR3 runs 14 residues. Germline V gene lookup returns CDR1 SGDLS and CDR2 YYNGEE. The V gene lost 0 bases and the J gene lost 6 bases, with 13 bases spanning the gap. CDR3 nucleotide sequence: TGTGCCAGCAGCGTAGGCCAGGGAAAGTCCGAGCAGTACTTC. This gives the protein CASSVGQGKSEQYF. Drawing the rest from reference TRBV9 and TRBJ2-7, the complete variable domain is DSGVTQTPKHLITATGQRVTLRCSPRSGDLSVYWYQQSLDQGLQFLIQYYNGEERAKGNILERFSAQQFPDLHSELNLSSLELGDSALYFCASSVGQGKSEQYFGPGTRLTVT.

The chain joins TRBV7-3 to TRBJ2-3, with 12 bases that match TRBD1. The germline CDR1 and CDR2 sequences are SGHTA and FQGTGA. The V and J ends lost 0 bases and 7 bases, in that order; junction bases with no gene match: 8. This CDR3 is 17 amino acids long. The CDR3 region has the DNA TGTGCCAGCAGCTTAACGAGCACGGGACAGGGGGCGAATACGCAGTATTTT. It codes for CASSLTSTGQGANTQYF.

This chain links TRBV7-8 with TRBJ1-5, with 7 bases aligning to TRBD1. This CDR3 region has 14 residues. With V trimmed by 2 bases and J by 5 bases, 3 bases remained unmatched. Germline V gene sequence: CDR1 SGHVS, CDR2 FQNEAQ. The DNA of the CDR3 is TGTGCCAGCAGCTTACTGGACAGGCATCAGCCCCAGCATTTT. Translation: CASSLLDRHQPQHF.

The V and J genes are TRBV9 and TRBJ2-3; 8 bases agree with TRBD1. The CDR3 runs 15 residues. CDR1 SGDLS and CDR2 YYNGEE come from the germline V gene. With 4 bases clipped from V and 5 bases from J, the junction kept 9 bases outside the gene matches. Here the CDR3 reads CASSSPARGQDTQYF. CDR3 bases: TGTGCCAGCAGCTCGCCGGCCAGGGGGCAAGATACGCAGTATTTT.

The chain couples TRBV6-6 to TRBJ1-5; 7 bases align to TRBD1. The CDR3 length is 17 residues. Germline V gives CDR1 MNHNY, CDR2 SVGAGI (reference sequence). The ends lost 5 bases at V and 0 bases at J; junction bases unmatched: 10. CDR3 bases: TGTGCCAGCAGTCTCCCCCGACAGGGTACTAGCAATCAGCCCCAGCATTTT. It translates to CASSLPRQGTSNQPQHF.

This rearrangement joins TRBV7-6 to TRBJ2-5; 13 nucleotides agree with TRBD2. Germline CDR1 is SGHVS and CDR2 is FNYEAQ. J was trimmed by 2 bases and V by 4 bases; bases with no gene match: 4. The CDR3 loop spans 16 amino acids. This CDR3 reads CASSSTSGGFQETQYF. The CDR3 region has the DNA TGTGCCAGCAGCTCGACTAGCGGGGGGTTTCAAGAGACCCAGTACTTC.

This clone has only a few counts. This sequence joins TRBV13 and TRBJ1-5, with D perhaps matching TRBD1 (6 bases). V shed 0 bases and J shed 3 bases, with 15 bases lying between them. This CDR3 is 17 amino acids long. CDR1 and CDR2 (germline): PRHDT, FYEKMQ (reference sequence). CDR3 bases: TGTGCCAGCAGCTTAGGCCCTCGAACAGGGTACAATCAGCCCCAGCATTTT. Translation: CASSLGPRTGYNQPQHF.

The chain links TRBV2 to TRBJ2-7, with 11 bases lining up with TRBD2. CDR1 and CDR2 from the germline V gene are SNHLY and FYNNEI. CDR3 length: 16 amino acids. Trimming cost V 6 bases and J 3 bases; bases outside gene matches: 10. The CDR3: CASSTTPGTSGYEQYF. The CDR3, as DNA: TGTGCCAGCAGCACCACACCCGGGACTAGCGGCTACGAGCAGTACTTC.

The chain recombines TRBV15 with TRBJ1-4; tentative D call: TRBD1 (5 bases). The CDR3 spans 15 residues. Germline CDR1 LNHNV, CDR2 YYDKDF (reference sequence). V shed 1 base and J shed 8 bases, with 14 bases lying between them. The CDR3 DNA reads as TGTGCCACCAGCAGAGGCTTGGGGGGGGGAGAAAAACTGTTTTTT. Protein product: CATSRGLGGGEKLFF.

CDR3 nucleotides: TGTGCCAGCAGCTGGGGGCAACTGGGTACCTACGAGCAGTACTTC. Amino acid sequence: CASSWGQLGTYEQYF. This chain uses TRBV7-3 with TRBJ2-7; D perhaps matches TRBD1 (6 bases). CDR1 and CDR2 (germline): SGHTA, FQGTGA. The CDR3 covers 15 residues. Trimming left V 4 bases short and J 2 bases short, with 15 bases between.

The chain uses TRBV15 and TRBJ2-7; 8 bases are shared with TRBD1. The CDR3 has 15 residues. Trimming removed 1 base from V and 0 bases from J; junction bases left unmatched: 2. Germline-derived CDR1 and CDR2 are LNHNV and YYDKDF (reference sequence). In DNA, the CDR3 is TGTGCCACCAGCAGAGGCGGACAGGGCTCCTACGAGCAGTACTTC. It yields the protein CATSRGGQGSYEQYF.

By its share, this clone is medium-sized. The chain links TRBV7-2 to TRBJ2-1; the D is unclear. The V gene's germline CDR1 is SGHTA and CDR2 FQGNSA. The CDR3 sequence is 16 residues long. V was trimmed by 2 bases and J by 0 bases, leaving 11 bases between them. Here the CDR3 DNA reads TGTGCCAGCAGCTTATCGTTGCGTAGCTCCTACAATGAGCAGTTCTTC. Its protein product is CASSLSLRSSYNEQFF.

This sequence joins TRBV12-3 or TRBV12-4 and TRBJ1-1; maybe TRBD1 (5 bases). CDR3 length: 13 residues. V was pared by 3 bases and J by 5 bases, with 10 bases between. In nucleotides, the CDR3 is TGTGCCAGCAGTTTTCGGAGGGGTACTGAAGCTTTCTTT. Translated: CASSFRRGTEAFF.

The CDR3 protein is CASERETNEKLFF. CDR3 bases: TGTGCCAGCGAGAGGGAAACTAATGAAAAACTGTTTTTT. The chain joins TRBV2 to TRBJ1-4; D gene ambiguous. Germline CDR1 reads SNHLY; CDR2 reads FYNNEI. The CDR3 covers 13 residues. V lost 8 bases and J 1 base, leaving 8 bases between the germline ends.

This chain joins TRBV7-8 and TRBJ2-7, with D tentatively TRBD2 (5 bases). The CDR3 has 17 residues. CDR1 and CDR2 (germline): SGHVS, FQNEAQ. Trimming took off 1 base at V and 3 bases at J, with 19 bases between the two ends. CDR3 in amino acids: CASSLGYPGTGIYEQYF. CDR3 bases: TGTGCCAGCAGCTTAGGGTATCCGGGCACGGGGATCTACGAGCAGTACTTC.

The V gene is TRBV10-3, the J gene TRBJ1-1; D may be TRBD1 (5 bases). This CDR3 comprises 15 residues. Germline V lookup: CDR1 ENHRY, CDR2 SYGVKD. V was shortened by 5 bases and J by 3 bases, with 16 bases between the two germline ends. CDR3 region: CAISYDETGDTEAFF. As DNA, the CDR3 is TGTGCCATCAGTTACGACGAGACGGGGGACACTGAAGCTTTCTTT.

This chain uses TRBV13 with TRBJ1-1; a weak D match, TRBD1 (5 bases). V lost 7 bases and J 1 base, leaving 22 bases between the germline ends. In germline, CDR1 is PRHDT, CDR2 FYEKMQ (reference sequence). This CDR3 region has 17 residues. The CDR3 spells CASTSHRDLPPNTEAFF. CDR3 DNA: TGTGCCAGCACCTCACACCGGGACTTACCCCCGAACACTGAAGCTTTCTTT.

This clone is a singleton in its sample. The V and J genes are TRBV12-3 or TRBV12-4 and TRBJ1-2; D is undetermined. This CDR3 is built from 13 residues. The V and J ends lost 3 bases and 3 bases respectively, with 8 bases between them. CDR3 protein: CASSFDKDYGYTF. The CDR3 nucleotides read TGTGCCAGCAGTTTCGACAAGGACTATGGCTACACCTTC.

This clone showed up just a few times. The V and J genes are TRBV28 and TRBJ1-2, with D possibly TRBD1 on 6 matching bases. The length of the CDR3 is 12 residues. V lost 10 bases, J lost 2 bases, and 11 bases lay in between. From germline, CDR1 is MDHEN and CDR2 SYDVKM. As DNA, the CDR3 is TGTGCCACCCGACAGGAAAACTATGGCTACACCTTC. Protein product: CATRQENYGYTF.

This sequence joins TRBV9 and TRBJ2-1; D ambiguous. Trimming removed 0 bases from V and 7 bases from J, with 11 bases in between. The CDR3 loop spans 14 amino acids. Germline loops: CDR1 SGDLS, CDR2 YYNGEE. This chain's CDR3 is CASSVESGRNEQFF. The CDR3 coding sequence is TGTGCCAGCAGCGTAGAGTCGGGTAGAAATGAGCAGTTCTTC.

The V gene is TRBV14, the J gene TRBJ2-1; TRBD2 aligns across 12 bases. V lost 4 bases to trimming and J lost 9 bases; unmatched junction nucleotides: 10. The CDR3 length is 16 residues. Germline CDR1 is SGHDN and CDR2 is FVKESK. In DNA form, the CDR3 reads TGTGCCAGCAGCCCCCTAGCGGGAGGGTTTAACGGTGAGCAGTTCTTC. Translating gives CASSPLAGGFNGEQFF.